Following are 27 T cell receptor beta chains from one sample sequenced in a study of CD8+ T cells in alopecia areata. Treatment in this sample: oral pan-JAK inhibitor, 5-10 mg twice daily. Extraction of RNA preceded its reverse transcription into cDNA, which served as the sequencing template. TCRdb keeps only in-frame clones here, not all; method: immunoSEQ multiplex PCR. Among 90,000 or so clones listed, about 40% were seen once. Sample: CD8+ T cells sorted from blood, taken at week 24, from a patient treated with tofacitinib. Receptor source: a human donor with alopecia areata.

This clone was counted between two and nine times. The rearrangement links TRBV4-3 to TRBJ2-3; D could derive from TRBD1 or TRBD2 (5 bases each). The CDR3 length is 18 residues. Germline-derived CDR1 and CDR2 are LGHNA and YSLEER. V was cut by 0 bases and J by 0 bases, with 16 bases left in between. The DNA for the CDR3 is TGCGCCAGCAGCCAAGATCTAAGTCGGGGCTTCAGCACAGATACGCAGTATTTT. Translated, it gives CASSQDLSRGFSTDTQYF.

This rearrangement joins TRBV28 to TRBJ2-5, with D perhaps TRBD1 or TRBD2 (5 bases each). Germline V gene lookup returns CDR1 MDHEN and CDR2 SYDVKM. The V end was cut by 3 bases, the J end by 0 bases, with 8 bases between. The CDR3 loop spans 14 amino acids. The CDR3 DNA reads TGTGCCAGCAGTTTCGTGGGGGACCAAGAGACCCAGTACTTC. It is translated as CASSFVGDQETQYF.

This chain links TRBV9 with TRBJ2-1; 8 bases are shared with TRBD2. CDR1 is SGDLS, CDR2 YYNGEE, per germline. V shed 4 bases, J shed 8 bases, and the junction held 14 bases outside the gene matches. The length of the CDR3 is 16 residues. The CDR3 DNA is TGTGCCAGCAGCCCCCCGCCTACGGGAGGGAAGGATGAGCAGTTCTTC. It specifies CASSPPPTGGKDEQFF. Full variable domain (remainder filled in from reference TRBV9 and TRBJ2-1): DSGVTQTPKHLITATGQRVTLRCSPRSGDLSVYWYQQSLDQGLQFLIQYYNGEERAKGNILERFSAQQFPDLHSELNLSSLELGDSALYFCASSPPPTGGKDEQFFGPGTRLTVL.

The chain carries TRBV29-1 and TRBJ2-6; a possible D gene is TRBD2 (5 bases). CDR3 length equals 16 residues. Trimming took 0 bases from V and 2 from J, leaving 11 bases between them. Germline assignment: CDR1 SQVTM and CDR2 ANQGSEA. CDR3 nucleotides: TGCAGCGTTGAAGAAGCGGAGAGGGCTGGGGCCAACGTCCTGACTTTC. Residues: CSVEEAERAGANVLTF.

This clone was seen a handful of times. This same CDR3 is encoded by further DNA sequences in the sample. The rearrangement uses TRBV29-1 and TRBJ2-7; 14 bases fit TRBD2. The V gene end was trimmed by 7 bases and the J gene end by 3 bases; junction bases not matched to a gene: 8. The CDR3 has 15 amino acids. The germline CDR1 and CDR2 sequences are SQVTM and ANQGSEA. The CDR3 DNA is TGCAGCGCTGCGGGACTAGCGGGAGAAAGCTACGAGCAGTACTTC. This sequence encodes CSAAGLAGESYEQYF.

Points on this clone: This specimen includes other DNA sequences encoding the same CDR3. This chain joins TRBV5-1 and TRBJ2-7; 11 bases agree with TRBD2. The CDR3 covers 14 residues. Germline trimming cut 5 bases from V and 2 bases from J; bases unmatched to any gene: 3. Germline V gives CDR1 SGHRS, CDR2 YFSETQ. CDR3 region: CASSLTSGTYEQYF. CDR3 coding DNA: TGCGCCAGCAGTTTGACTAGCGGGACCTACGAGCAGTACTTC.

The chain couples TRBV5-1 to TRBJ2-7; D may match TRBD1 or TRBD2 (5 bases each). V lost 3 bases to trimming and J lost 2 bases, with 9 bases between them. Per germline, CDR1 SGHRS and CDR2 YFSETQ. This CDR3 is 13 amino acids long. The CDR3 protein is CASSWGSTYEQYF. The CDR3 coding sequence is TGCGCCAGCAGCTGGGGGAGTACCTACGAGCAGTACTTC.

This clone has ten or more counts. The rearrangement links TRBV9 to TRBJ2-1; D unresolved. The CDR3 spans 12 residues. Germline CDR1 and CDR2: SGDLS and YYNGEE. Trimming cost V 0 bases and J 7 bases, with 5 bases left between them. The CDR3 sequence: CASSVDQNEQFF. CDR3 coding DNA: TGTGCCAGCAGCGTAGATCAGAATGAGCAGTTCTTC.

This clone has just a few counts. The V call is TRBV5-4, the J call TRBJ2-2; D is perhaps TRBD1 (6 bases). Germline CDR1 is SGHNT and CDR2 is YYREEE (reference sequence). The CDR3 consists of 16 residues. V was shortened by 3 bases and J by 6 bases, with 18 bases between the two germline ends. The CDR3 DNA reads TGTGCCAGCAGCTCCCCCACCCACAGGGAAGCCGGGGAGCTGTTTTTT. This translates into CASSSPTHREAGELFF.

The rearrangement joins TRBV27 to TRBJ2-2; weak D call: TRBD1 (5 bases). The germline CDR1 and CDR2 sequences are MNHEY and SMNVEV (reference sequence). Trimming took off 6 bases at V and 6 bases at J, with 17 bases between the two ends. The CDR3 is 15 residues long. This CDR3 is CASRRGPATAGELFF. DNA of the CDR3: TGTGCCAGCAGAAGGGGCCCGGCAACAGCCGGGGAGCTGTTTTTT.

The gene calls are TRBV9 and TRBJ2-1; D call uncertain. CDR3 length: 12 amino acids. Germline CDR1 reads SGDLS; CDR2 reads YYNGEE. V lost 6 bases to trimming and J lost 4 bases, with 8 bases between them. In DNA form, the CDR3 reads TGTGCCAGCAATGTAGGATACAATGAGCAGTTCTTC. Protein sequence: CASNVGYNEQFF.

The chain uses TRBV10-2 and TRBJ1-2; TRBD1 is a possible D gene (6 bases). Trimming stripped 3 bases from V and 4 bases from J, with 12 bases between. This CDR3 has 14 residues. Germline V CDR1 and CDR2: WSHSY, SAAADI. CDR3 bases: TGCGCCAGCAGTGAAGGGGGAAGCGGCTATGGCTACACCTTC. It translates to CASSEGGSGYGYTF.

The chain uses TRBV27 and TRBJ1-2, with a possible D match to TRBD1 (6 bases). V lost 6 bases to trimming and J lost 7 bases, with 15 bases between them. Germline V gives CDR1 MNHEY, CDR2 SMNVEV (reference sequence). The CDR3 length is 13 residues. CDR3 DNA: TGTGCCAGCAGGACAGGTCGTGGGGTTGGCTACACCTTC. Protein: CASRTGRGVGYTF.

CDR3: CASSLEAASSTDTQYF. The CDR3 nucleotides are TGTGCCAGCAGCTTAGAGGCTGCGTCTAGCACAGATACGCAGTATTTT. The rearrangement links TRBV11-2 to TRBJ2-3; D is ambiguous. Trimming took off 0 bases at V and 0 bases at J, with 10 bases between the two ends. The CDR3 sequence is 16 residues long. Germline CDR1 is SGHAT and CDR2 is FQNNGV. Based on the CDR3 plus reference TRBV11-2 and TRBJ2-3, the full variable domain is EAGVAQSPRYKIIEKRQSVAFWCNPISGHATLYWYQQILGQGPKLLIQFQNNGVVDDSQLPKDRFSAERLKGVDSTLKIQPAKLEDSAVYLCASSLEAASSTDTQYFGPGTRLTVL.

The chain links TRBV9 to TRBJ2-7, with 8 bases aligning to TRBD2. With 0 bases clipped from V and 5 bases from J, the junction kept 4 bases outside the gene matches. The CDR3 is 14 amino acids. Germline V gene data show CDR1 as SGDLS and CDR2 as YYNGEE. CDR3 loop: CASSVGGRTDEQYF. The CDR3, as DNA: TGTGCCAGCAGCGTAGGCGGGAGGACGGACGAGCAGTACTTC.

This clone showed up just a few times. The chain recombines TRBV29-1 with TRBJ1-1; D may be TRBD1 (5 bases). Germline V gene data show CDR1 as SQVTM and CDR2 as ANQGSEA. The CDR3 is 9 residues long. The CDR3: CSGGNEAFF. CDR3 in DNA: TGCAGTGGGGGGAATGAAGCTTTCTTT.

The chain employs TRBV6-5 and TRBJ2-5; D gene ambiguous. V was shortened by 0 bases and J by 2 bases, with 10 bases between the two germline ends. The V gene's germline CDR1 is MNHEY and CDR2 SVGAGI. The CDR3 runs 15 residues. The CDR3 here is CASSYSISLQETQYF. CDR3 sequence (DNA): TGTGCCAGCAGTTACTCGATTAGCCTACAAGAGACCCAGTACTTC.

V usage is TRBV2 and J usage is TRBJ2-7; 8 nucleotides agree with TRBD2. CDR1 is SNHLY and CDR2 is FYNNEI in the germline V gene. V lost 6 bases, J lost 7 bases, and 8 bases stayed unmatched. The length of the CDR3 is 13 residues. The chain's CDR3 is CASRERGRREQYF. CDR3 coding DNA: TGTGCCAGCAGAGAGCGGGGGCGGAGGGAGCAGTACTTC.

The V and J genes are TRBV10-1 and TRBJ2-3; 9 bases map to TRBD2. The germline V gene encodes CDR1 WNHNN and CDR2 SYGVQD (reference sequence). V lost 7 bases to trimming and J lost 4 bases; unmatched junction nucleotides: 12. The CDR3 covers 16 residues. The CDR3 bases are TGCGCCAGCATTAGTTCTAGCGGGACCTTCGCAGATACGCAGTATTTT. This translates into CASISSSGTFADTQYF.

CDR3 bases: TGTGCCTGGAAGGAGGGGGTAGGGTTGGAGACCCAGTACTTC. Its translation is CAWKEGVGLETQYF. This chain connects TRBV30 to TRBJ2-5; D could derive from TRBD1 or TRBD2 (6 bases each). Deletions cut 4 bases from V and 5 bases from J, with 17 bases between. The CDR3 is made up of 14 amino acids. In germline, CDR1 is GTSNPN, CDR2 SVGIG (reference sequence).

J is TRBJ2-7 and V is TRBV4-1, with unresolved D. Germline V gene data show CDR1 as MGHRA and CDR2 as YSYEKL. The CDR3 is 12 residues long. V dropped 6 bases and J dropped 0 bases, with 6 bases sitting between them. CDR3: CASRGTSYEQYF. CDR3 nucleotides: TGCGCCAGCAGGGGAACCTCCTACGAGCAGTACTTC.

This clone was counted a few times. The V and J genes are TRBV11-2 and TRBJ2-3; D perhaps matches TRBD2 (6 bases). CDR3 length: 13 residues. Germline V gene sequence: CDR1 SGHAT, CDR2 FQNNGV. The ends were cut back, 6 bases at V and 5 bases at J, with 12 bases in the middle. The CDR3 protein is CASRRDSLDTQYF. Written as DNA, the CDR3 is TGTGCCAGCAGGCGGGACTCCCTAGATACGCAGTATTTT.

In this sample, this clone turned up a few times. The chain combines TRBV18 with TRBJ2-7; no definite D call. V was clipped by 0 bases and J by 3 bases, with 6 bases between them. This CDR3 comprises 13 residues. Per the germline V gene, CDR1 is KGHSH and CDR2 is LQKENI. The CDR3 loop is CASSPPDSYEQYF. The CDR3 DNA is TGTGCCAGCTCACCACCAGATAGCTACGAGCAGTACTTC.

CDR3 protein: CASSLENTEAFF. The CDR3 DNA reads as TGTGCCAGCAGCTTAGAGAACACTGAAGCTTTCTTT. The chain couples TRBV7-9 to TRBJ1-1; no clear D. The length of the CDR3 is 12 residues. The germline V gene has CDR1 SEHNR and CDR2 FQNEAQ (reference sequence). The ends were cut back, 1 base at V and 1 base at J, with 1 base in the middle.

The chain uses TRBV4-3 and TRBJ2-5, with no clear D. The germline CDR1 and CDR2 sequences are LGHNA and YSLEER. The CDR3 is 14 residues long. The ends were cut back, 4 bases at V and 5 bases at J, with 14 bases in the middle. The CDR3 region is CASSPPKDGETQYF. As DNA, the CDR3 is TGCGCCAGCAGCCCTCCTAAGGATGGGGAGACCCAGTACTTC.

V gene TRBV7-2 combines with J gene TRBJ2-1, with 10 bases lining up with TRBD2. The V and J ends lost 2 bases and 2 bases, in that order; junction bases with no gene match: 9. The germline V gene has CDR1 SGHTA and CDR2 FQGNSA. The CDR3 loop spans 18 amino acids. For the CDR3, the DNA is TGTGCCAGCAGCTTAAGCCCGGGACTAGCGCCCGCCTACAATGAGCAGTTCTTC. It yields the protein CASSLSPGLAPAYNEQFF.

J is TRBJ2-7 and V is TRBV25-1; the match to TRBD1 covers 9 bases. The J segment lost 7 bases and the V segment lost 5 bases, leaving 12 bases of the junction unmatched. Germline loops: CDR1 MGHDK, CDR2 SYGVNS. The CDR3 runs 15 residues. Written as DNA, the CDR3 is TGTGCCAGCAGTTACGAGGACAGGGGAAGTTGTGAGCAGTACTTC. This encodes CASSYEDRGSCEQYF.